This passage covers 21 T cell receptor beta chains from one sample sequenced in a study of identical twins. TCRdb passed the 5' RACE reads through MiXCR, listing each CDR3 protein once. The sample yields 300,000 to 350,000 distinct CDR3 sequences, roughly an eighth seen once. Separately, the same data were catalogued under a study of yellow fever vaccine responses in identical twins.

The sequenced material came from CD8+ T cells sorted from blood. The receptors were gathered from a woman under 30 in good health.

On this clonotype itself: The conserved final phenylalanine or tryptophan is absent from the CDR3, which likely points to a read error. The V and J genes are TRBV2 and TRBJ2-1; D unclear. The germline V gene has CDR1 SNHLY and CDR2 FYNNEI. This CDR3 is 12 amino acids long. V lost 0 bases, J lost 4 bases, and 1 base lay in between. The CDR3 loop is CASSEAYNEQFL. CDR3 in DNA: TGTGCCAGCAGTGAAGCGTACAATGAGCAGTTCCTC.

The gene calls are TRBV11-2 and TRBJ1-1, with D unresolved. CDR1 is SGHAT and CDR2 is FQNNGV in the germline V gene. The germline V and J ends were trimmed by 1 base and 1 base, with 10 bases remaining between them. The CDR3 consists of 15 residues. CDR3 amino acids: CASSLVPGTNTEAFF. CDR3 in DNA: TGTGCCAGCAGCTTAGTACCAGGCACGAACACTGAAGCTTTCTTT.

This chain links TRBV7-9 with TRBJ2-1; D is possibly TRBD2 (6 bases). The CDR3 loop spans 14 amino acids. The V end lost 6 bases, the J end lost 3 bases, and 12 bases lay between the germline ends. Germline CDR1 reads SEHNR; CDR2 reads FQNEAQ (reference sequence). In DNA, the CDR3 is TGTGCCAGCAGGTGGAGGGAGGTCTACAATGAGCAGTTCTTC. Translated, it gives CASRWREVYNEQFF.

This chain connects TRBV2 to TRBJ1-5; TRBD1 might be the D (5 bases). CDR3 length equals 14 residues. V was clipped by 6 bases and J by 6 bases, with 15 bases between them. Germline-derived CDR1 and CDR2 are SNHLY and FYNNEI. The CDR3 spells CASSNGGVLQPQHF. CDR3 in DNA: TGTGCCAGCAGCAACGGGGGGGTGCTTCAGCCCCAGCATTTT.

This clonotype came up a few times. The chain employs TRBV7-9 and TRBJ2-7, with 10 positions matching TRBD2. CDR3 length: 16 residues. J lost 1 base, V lost 2 bases, and 5 bases had no gene match. CDR1 and CDR2 (germline): SEHNR, FQNEAQ (reference sequence). The CDR3 DNA reads TGTGCCAGCAGCTTATCAGCGGGAGGGATGTCCTACGAGCAGTACTTC. It codes for CASSLSAGGMSYEQYF.

The sample holds a few counts of this clonotype. V and J are TRBV27 and TRBJ2-1, with TRBD2 as a possible D gene (5 bases). Germline V gives CDR1 MNHEY, CDR2 SMNVEV (reference sequence). The CDR3 is made up of 13 amino acids. Trimming removed 3 bases at V and 12 bases at J, with 15 bases between. The CDR3 is CASSFRTFESQFF. The CDR3 region has the DNA TGTGCCAGCAGTTTTAGGACTTTTGAGTCGCAGTTCTTC.

The genes are TRBV10-3 and TRBJ2-7; unclear D gene. CDR3 length equals 13 residues. CDR1 is ENHRY, CDR2 SYGVKD, per germline. V lost 0 bases and J lost 3, with 6 bases in between. The CDR3 reads CAISESENYEQYF. DNA for the CDR3: TGTGCCATCAGTGAGTCAGAGAACTACGAGCAGTACTTC.

This clonotype was observed a few times. The rearrangement joins TRBV20-1 to TRBJ2-1, with 11 nucleotides matching TRBD2. The germline gives CDR1 DFQATT, CDR2 SNEGSKA (reference sequence). Trimming took 6 bases from V and 5 from J; bases not matched to a gene: 3. The CDR3 loop spans 13 amino acids. The CDR3 DNA follows: TGCAGTGCGACGGGACTAGCGGACAATGAGCAGTTCTTC. Translating gives CSATGLADNEQFF.

This clonotype turned up a few times. This chain connects TRBV6-5 to TRBJ1-1; perhaps TRBD1 as D (6 bases). Germline values: CDR1 MNHEY, CDR2 SVGAGI. Trimming took off 3 bases at V and 0 bases at J, with 11 bases between the two ends. The CDR3 is 15 residues long. CDR3 in amino acids: CASSYGGQMNTEAFF. In DNA, the CDR3 is TGTGCCAGCAGTTATGGGGGACAAATGAACACTGAAGCTTTCTTT.

The sample holds many counts of this clonotype. V gene TRBV12-3 or TRBV12-4 combines with J gene TRBJ1-4; D possibly corresponds to TRBD1 (6 bases). The CDR3 runs 15 residues. The V end was cut by 1 base, the J end by 7 bases, with 13 bases between. The CDR3 sequence is CASSLGQGITEKLFF. The CDR3, as DNA: TGTGCCAGCAGTTTAGGCCAGGGGATAACTGAAAAACTGTTTTTT.

The chain links TRBV4-1 to TRBJ2-3, with D perhaps given as TRBD1 or TRBD2 (5 bases each). The CDR3 consists of 12 residues. Germline loops: CDR1 MGHRA, CDR2 YSYEKL. Trimming left V 9 bases short and J 5 bases short, with 12 bases between. CDR3 DNA sequence: TGCGCCAGTAAGCCTGGGGGAGATACGCAGTATTTT. It yields the protein CASKPGGDTQYF.

A word on this clonotype: A single base separates this from a much larger clone, so it may be a read error. This rearrangement joins TRBV4-1 to TRBJ1-1; 9 positions match TRBD1. The germline gives CDR1 MGHRA, CDR2 YSYEKL. The CDR3 length is 16 residues. CDR3 sequence: CASSQDTGGWNAEAFF. In nucleotides, the CDR3 is TGCGCCAGCAGCCAAGATACAGGGGGCTGGAACGCTGAAGCTTTCTTT.

This clonotype has only a few counts. V is TRBV28 and J is TRBJ2-1; TRBD2 aligns across 12 bases. V gave up 6 bases and J gave up 5 bases; unmatched junction bases: 5. The CDR3 totals 15 residues. The germline V gene has CDR1 MDHEN and CDR2 SYDVKM. The CDR3 DNA reads as TGTGCCAGCAGATTCGGACTAGCGGGAAACAATGAGCAGTTCTTC. Translation: CASRFGLAGNNEQFF. The whole variable domain, remainder taken from reference TRBV28 and TRBJ2-1, is DVKVTQSSRYLVKRTGEKVFLECVQDMDHENMFWYRQDPGLGLRLIYFSYDVKMKEKGDIPEGYSVSREKKERFSLILESASTNQTSMYLCASRFGLAGNNEQFFGPGTRLTVL.

The sample holds many counts of this clonotype. This chain uses TRBV7-2 with TRBJ2-1, with TRBD1 matching over 9 bases. The CDR3 consists of 15 residues. V lost 5 bases, J lost 3 bases, and 5 bases stayed unmatched. Looked up from germline, CDR1 is SGHTA and CDR2 is FQGNSA. Written as DNA, the CDR3 is TGTGCCAGCAGCCACGGGACAGGGAACTACAATGAGCAGTTCTTC. This sequence encodes CASSHGTGNYNEQFF.

This clonotype was seen only a few times. V gene TRBV5-1 combines with J gene TRBJ2-1; D uncertain. The CDR3 loop spans 18 amino acids. The V gene lost 0 bases and the J gene lost 7 bases, with 23 bases spanning the gap. Germline V gene lookup returns CDR1 SGHRS and CDR2 YFSETQ. The CDR3 DNA sequence: TGCGCCAGCAGCTTGGCCCCGCTTCCCGCTCGGCTCGATAATGAGCAGTTCTTC. This translates into CASSLAPLPARLDNEQFF.

At least ten counts were recorded for this clonotype. This sequence joins TRBV5-5 and TRBJ2-3; possible D gene TRBD2, 5 bases. Looked up from germline, CDR1 is SGHKS and CDR2 is YYEKEE (reference sequence). This CDR3 has 15 residues. Trimming cost V 4 bases and J 3 bases, with 15 bases left between them. CDR3 bases: TGTGCCAGCAGCCAGGAGGCCCCTCGGACAGATACGCAGTATTTT. It translates to CASSQEAPRTDTQYF.

The table lists this clonotype with many counts. The DNA for the CDR3 is TGTGCCAGCAGCGAGCGGAACTCCTACAATGAGCAGTTCTTC. Translation: CASSERNSYNEQFF. The chain recombines TRBV3-1 with TRBJ2-1, with D possibly matching TRBD2 (5 bases). Germline V CDR1 and CDR2: LGHDT, YNNKEL (reference sequence). The CDR3 has 14 residues. V lost 5 bases and J lost 0, with 8 bases in between.

This clonotype was detected only a few times. The chain is built from TRBV7-9 and TRBJ1-2; D gene uncertain. V was cut by 5 bases and J by 3 bases, with 4 bases left in between. Germline CDR1 SEHNR, CDR2 FQNEAQ (reference sequence). This CDR3 has 11 residues. The CDR3 region is CASSHDYGYTF. The DNA of the CDR3 is TGTGCCAGCAGCCACGACTATGGCTACACCTTC.

This clonotype was counted only a few times. The chain links TRBV5-6 to TRBJ2-7; 9 nucleotides match TRBD1. CDR3 size: 14 residues. After removal of 3 bases from V and 6 bases from J, the junction contained 7 bases not matched to a gene. In germline, CDR1 is SGHDT, CDR2 YYEEEE. CDR3 coding DNA: TGTGCCAGCAGCTATGGGACAGGGCAGGTCGAGCAGTACGTC. This encodes CASSYGTGQVEQYV.

This clonotype was seen more than once but under ten times. V and J are TRBV24-1 and TRBJ2-4, with TRBD1 matching 7 bases. Trimming cost V 3 bases and J 8 bases; bases outside gene matches: 12. Germline CDR1 and CDR2: KGHDR and SFDVKD. The length of the CDR3 is 16 residues. Written as DNA, the CDR3 is TGTGCCACCAGTGATCCCGACGACAGGGACGGTGACATTCAGTACTTC. Translation: CATSDPDDRDGDIQYF.

This clonotype was found a few times. V and J are TRBV7-9 and TRBJ2-1, with 7 bases identical to TRBD2. Germline-derived CDR1 and CDR2 are SEHNR and FQNEAQ (reference sequence). V shed 4 bases and J 4 bases; nucleotides not matched to a gene: 7. The CDR3 loop spans 15 amino acids. The CDR3 region has the DNA TGTGCCAGCAGCTCAGGGATTAGCGGGTACAATGAGCAGTTCTTC. Translated: CASSSGISGYNEQFF.